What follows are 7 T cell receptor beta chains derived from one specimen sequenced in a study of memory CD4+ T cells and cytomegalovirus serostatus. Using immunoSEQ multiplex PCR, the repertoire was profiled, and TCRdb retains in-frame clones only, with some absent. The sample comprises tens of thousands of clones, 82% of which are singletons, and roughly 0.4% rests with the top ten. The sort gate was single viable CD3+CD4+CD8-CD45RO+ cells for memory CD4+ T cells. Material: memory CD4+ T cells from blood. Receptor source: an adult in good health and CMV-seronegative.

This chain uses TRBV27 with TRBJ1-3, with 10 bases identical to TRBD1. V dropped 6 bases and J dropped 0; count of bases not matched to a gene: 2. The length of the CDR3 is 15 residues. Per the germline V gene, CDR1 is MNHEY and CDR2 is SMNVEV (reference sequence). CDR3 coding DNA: TGTGCCAGCAGCCGGGACAGGGGCTCTGGAAACACCATATATTTT. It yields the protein CASSRDRGSGNTIYF.

CDR3 sequence reads: CASSLGGQTQGAFF. The CDR3 DNA follows: TGTGCCAGCAGCTTGGGGGGGCAGACTCAGGGGGCTTTCTTT. V is TRBV5-6 and J is TRBJ1-1, with a tentative D call TRBD1 (6 bases). Germline values: CDR1 SGHDT, CDR2 YYEEEE. The germline V and J ends were trimmed by 0 bases and 11 bases, with 17 bases remaining between them. CDR3 length: 14 amino acids.

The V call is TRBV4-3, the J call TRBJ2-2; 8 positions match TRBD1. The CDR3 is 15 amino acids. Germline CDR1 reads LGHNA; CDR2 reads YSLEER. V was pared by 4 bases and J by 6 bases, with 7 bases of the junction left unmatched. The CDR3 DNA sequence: TGCGCCAGCAGCCCCTCCCCACAGGGGGCCGGGGAGCTGTTTTTT. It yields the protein CASSPSPQGAGELFF.

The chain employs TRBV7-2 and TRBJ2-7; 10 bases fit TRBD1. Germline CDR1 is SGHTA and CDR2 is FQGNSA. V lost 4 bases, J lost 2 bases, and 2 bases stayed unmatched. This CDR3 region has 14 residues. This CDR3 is CASSSDRGTYEQYF. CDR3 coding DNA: TGTGCCAGCAGCTCGGACAGGGGGACCTACGAGCAGTACTTC.

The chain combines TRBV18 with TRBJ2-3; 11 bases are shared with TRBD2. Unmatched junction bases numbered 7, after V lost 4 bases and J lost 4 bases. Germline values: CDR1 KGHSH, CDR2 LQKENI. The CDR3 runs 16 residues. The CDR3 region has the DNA TGTGCCAGCTCACTTGACACTAGCGGGGGTGCAGATACGCAGTATTTT. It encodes CASSLDTSGGADTQYF. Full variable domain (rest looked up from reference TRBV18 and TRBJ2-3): NAGVMQNPRHLVRRRGQEARLRCSPMKGHSHVYWYRQLPEEGLKFMVYLQKENIIDESGMPKERFSAEFPKEGPSILRIQQVVRGDSAAYFCASSLDTSGGADTQYFGPGTRLTVL.

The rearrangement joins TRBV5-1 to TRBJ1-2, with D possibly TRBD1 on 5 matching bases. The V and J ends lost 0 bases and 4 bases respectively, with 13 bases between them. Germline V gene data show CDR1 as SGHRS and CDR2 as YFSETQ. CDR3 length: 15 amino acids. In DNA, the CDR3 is TGCGCCAGCAGCTTGGACAGCGACAGTCCCTATGGCTACACCTTC. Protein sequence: CASSLDSDSPYGYTF.

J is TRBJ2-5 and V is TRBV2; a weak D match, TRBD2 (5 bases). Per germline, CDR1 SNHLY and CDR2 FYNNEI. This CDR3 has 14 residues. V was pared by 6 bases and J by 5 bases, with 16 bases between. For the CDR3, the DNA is TGTGCCAGCAGAGGCAGGACTGCGGCGGAGACCCAGTACTTC. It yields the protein CASRGRTAAETQYF. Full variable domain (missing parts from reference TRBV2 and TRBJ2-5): EPEVTQTPSHQVTQMGQEVILRCVPISNHLYFYWYRQILGQKVEFLVSFYNNEISEKSEIFDDQFSVERPDGSNFTLKIRSTKLEDSAMYFCASRGRTAAETQYFGPGTRLLVL.